This T cell receptor (beta chain) was sequenced during a study of patients and donors after allogeneic stem cell transplantation. V lost 6 bases, J lost 3 bases, and 20 bases lay in between. This CDR3 has 16 amino acids. TCRdb called the RT-PCR reads again in MiXCR, with one record for every CDR3 protein. The table records around 90,000 distinct CDR3 sequences, roughly 43% of them present only once. This chain connects TRBV12-3 or TRBV12-4 to TRBJ1-1, with D possibly being TRBD1 (5 bases). The sequencing sample was made of blood, either unsorted or a sorted T cell fraction (not recorded which). This receptor was obtained from a human donor who was either an allogeneic HSCT recipient or a stem cell or donor lymphocyte infusion donor (not recorded which). It is not recorded whose cells these are; they may come from a transplant donor. The CDR3 loop is CASRHPSRVRDTEAFF. The DNA of the CDR3 is TGTGCCAGCAGACATCCTTCCAGGGTAAGGGACACTGAAGCTTTCTTT.